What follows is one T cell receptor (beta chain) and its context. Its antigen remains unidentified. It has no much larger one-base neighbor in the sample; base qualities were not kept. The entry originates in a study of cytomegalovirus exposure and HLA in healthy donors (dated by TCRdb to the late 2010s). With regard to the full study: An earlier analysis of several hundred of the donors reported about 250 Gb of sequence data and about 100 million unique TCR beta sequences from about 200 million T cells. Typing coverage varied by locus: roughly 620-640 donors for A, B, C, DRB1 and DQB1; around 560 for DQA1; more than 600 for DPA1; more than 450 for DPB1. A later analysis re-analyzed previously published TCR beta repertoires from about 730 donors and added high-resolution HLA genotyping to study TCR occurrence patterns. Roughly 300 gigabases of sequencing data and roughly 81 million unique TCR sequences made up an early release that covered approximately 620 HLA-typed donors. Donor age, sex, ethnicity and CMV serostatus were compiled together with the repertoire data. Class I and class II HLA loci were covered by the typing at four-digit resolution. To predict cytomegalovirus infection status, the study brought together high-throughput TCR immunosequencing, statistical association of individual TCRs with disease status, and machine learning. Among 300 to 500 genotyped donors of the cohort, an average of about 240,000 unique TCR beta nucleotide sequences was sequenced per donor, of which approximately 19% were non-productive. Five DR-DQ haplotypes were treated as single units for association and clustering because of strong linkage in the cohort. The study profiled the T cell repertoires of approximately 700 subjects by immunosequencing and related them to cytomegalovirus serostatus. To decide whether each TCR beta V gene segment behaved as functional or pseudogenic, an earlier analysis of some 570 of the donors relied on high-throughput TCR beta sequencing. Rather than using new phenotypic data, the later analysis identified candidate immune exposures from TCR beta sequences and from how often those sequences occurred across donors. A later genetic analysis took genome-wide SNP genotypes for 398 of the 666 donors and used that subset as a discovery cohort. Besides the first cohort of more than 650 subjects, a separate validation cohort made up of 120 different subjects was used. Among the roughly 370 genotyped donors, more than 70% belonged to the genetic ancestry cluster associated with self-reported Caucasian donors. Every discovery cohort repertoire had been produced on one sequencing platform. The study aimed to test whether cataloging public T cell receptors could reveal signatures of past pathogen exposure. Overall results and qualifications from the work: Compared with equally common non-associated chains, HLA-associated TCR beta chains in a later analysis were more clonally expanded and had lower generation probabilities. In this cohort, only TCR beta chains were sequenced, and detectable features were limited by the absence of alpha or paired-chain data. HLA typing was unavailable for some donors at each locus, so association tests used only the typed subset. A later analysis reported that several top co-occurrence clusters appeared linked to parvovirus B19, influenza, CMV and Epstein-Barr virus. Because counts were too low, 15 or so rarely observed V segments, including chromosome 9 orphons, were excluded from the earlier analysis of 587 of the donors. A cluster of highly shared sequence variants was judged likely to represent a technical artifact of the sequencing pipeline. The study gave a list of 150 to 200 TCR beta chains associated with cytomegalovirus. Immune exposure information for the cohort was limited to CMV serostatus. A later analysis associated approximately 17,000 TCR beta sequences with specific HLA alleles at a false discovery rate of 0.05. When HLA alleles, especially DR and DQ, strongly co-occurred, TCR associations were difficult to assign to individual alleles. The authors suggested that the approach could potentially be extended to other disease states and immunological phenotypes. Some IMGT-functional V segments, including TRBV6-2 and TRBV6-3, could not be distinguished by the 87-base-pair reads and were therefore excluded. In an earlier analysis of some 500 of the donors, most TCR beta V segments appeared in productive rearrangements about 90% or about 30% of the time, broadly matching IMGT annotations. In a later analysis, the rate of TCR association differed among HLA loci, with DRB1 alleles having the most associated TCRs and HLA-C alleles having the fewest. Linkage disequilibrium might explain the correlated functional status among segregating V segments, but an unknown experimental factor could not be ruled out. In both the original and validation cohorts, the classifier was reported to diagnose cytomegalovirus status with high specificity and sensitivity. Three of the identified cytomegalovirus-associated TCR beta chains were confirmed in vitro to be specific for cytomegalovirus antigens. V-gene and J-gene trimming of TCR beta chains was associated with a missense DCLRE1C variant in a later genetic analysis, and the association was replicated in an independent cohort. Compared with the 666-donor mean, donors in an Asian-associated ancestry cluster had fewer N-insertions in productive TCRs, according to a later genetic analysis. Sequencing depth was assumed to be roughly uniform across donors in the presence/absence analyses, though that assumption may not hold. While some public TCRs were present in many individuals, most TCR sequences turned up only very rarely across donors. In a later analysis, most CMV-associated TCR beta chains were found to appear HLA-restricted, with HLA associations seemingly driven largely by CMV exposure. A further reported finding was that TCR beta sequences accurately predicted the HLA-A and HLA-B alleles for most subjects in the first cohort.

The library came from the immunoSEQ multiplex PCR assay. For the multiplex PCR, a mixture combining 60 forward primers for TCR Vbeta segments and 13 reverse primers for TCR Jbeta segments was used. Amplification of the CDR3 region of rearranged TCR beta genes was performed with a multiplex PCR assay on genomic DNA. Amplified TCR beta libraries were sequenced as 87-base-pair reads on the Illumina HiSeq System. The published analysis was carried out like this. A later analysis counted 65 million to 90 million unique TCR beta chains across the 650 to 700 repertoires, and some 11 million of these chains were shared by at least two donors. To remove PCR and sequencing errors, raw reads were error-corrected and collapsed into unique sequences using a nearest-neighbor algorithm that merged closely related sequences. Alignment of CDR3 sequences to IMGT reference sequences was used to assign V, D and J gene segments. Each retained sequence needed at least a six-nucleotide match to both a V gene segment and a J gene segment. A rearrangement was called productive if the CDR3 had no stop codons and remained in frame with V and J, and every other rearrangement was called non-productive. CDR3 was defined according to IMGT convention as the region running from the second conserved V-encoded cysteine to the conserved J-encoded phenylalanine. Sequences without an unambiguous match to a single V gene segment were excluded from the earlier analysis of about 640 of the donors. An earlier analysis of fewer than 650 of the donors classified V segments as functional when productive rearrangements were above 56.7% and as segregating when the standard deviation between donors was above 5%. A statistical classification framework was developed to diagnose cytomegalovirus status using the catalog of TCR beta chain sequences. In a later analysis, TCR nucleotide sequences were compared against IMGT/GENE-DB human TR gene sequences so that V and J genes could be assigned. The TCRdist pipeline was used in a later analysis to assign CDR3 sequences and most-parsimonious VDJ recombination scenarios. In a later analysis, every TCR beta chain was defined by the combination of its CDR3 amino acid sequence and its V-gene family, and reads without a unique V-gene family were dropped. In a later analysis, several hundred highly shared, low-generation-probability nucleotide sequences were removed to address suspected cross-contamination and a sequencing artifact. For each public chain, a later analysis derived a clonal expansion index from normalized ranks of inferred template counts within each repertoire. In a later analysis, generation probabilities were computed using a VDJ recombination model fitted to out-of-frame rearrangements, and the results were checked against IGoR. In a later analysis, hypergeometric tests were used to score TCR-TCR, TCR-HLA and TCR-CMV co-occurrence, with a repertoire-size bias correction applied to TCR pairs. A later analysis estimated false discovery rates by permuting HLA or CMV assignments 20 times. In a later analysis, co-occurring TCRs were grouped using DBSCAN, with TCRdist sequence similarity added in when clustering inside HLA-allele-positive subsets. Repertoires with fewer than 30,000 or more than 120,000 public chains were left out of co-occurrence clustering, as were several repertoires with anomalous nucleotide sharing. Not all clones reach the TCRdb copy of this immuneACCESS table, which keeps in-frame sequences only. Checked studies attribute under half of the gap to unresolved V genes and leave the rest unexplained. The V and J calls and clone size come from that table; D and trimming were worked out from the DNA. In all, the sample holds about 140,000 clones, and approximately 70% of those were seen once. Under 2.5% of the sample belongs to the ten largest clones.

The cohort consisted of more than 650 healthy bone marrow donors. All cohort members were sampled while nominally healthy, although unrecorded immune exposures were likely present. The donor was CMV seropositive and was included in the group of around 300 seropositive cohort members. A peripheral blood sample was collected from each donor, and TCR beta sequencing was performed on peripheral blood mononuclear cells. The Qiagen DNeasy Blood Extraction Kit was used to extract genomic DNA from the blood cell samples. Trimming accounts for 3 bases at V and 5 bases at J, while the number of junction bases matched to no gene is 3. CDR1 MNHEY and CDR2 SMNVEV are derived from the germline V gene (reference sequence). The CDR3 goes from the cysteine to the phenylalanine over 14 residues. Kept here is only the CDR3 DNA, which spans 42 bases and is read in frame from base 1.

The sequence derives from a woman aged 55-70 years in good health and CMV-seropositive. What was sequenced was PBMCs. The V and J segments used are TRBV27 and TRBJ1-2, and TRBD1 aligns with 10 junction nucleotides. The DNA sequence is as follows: TGTGCCAGCAGTTTTAGGACAGGGGGATATGGCTACACCTTC. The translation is CASSFRTGGYGYTF.